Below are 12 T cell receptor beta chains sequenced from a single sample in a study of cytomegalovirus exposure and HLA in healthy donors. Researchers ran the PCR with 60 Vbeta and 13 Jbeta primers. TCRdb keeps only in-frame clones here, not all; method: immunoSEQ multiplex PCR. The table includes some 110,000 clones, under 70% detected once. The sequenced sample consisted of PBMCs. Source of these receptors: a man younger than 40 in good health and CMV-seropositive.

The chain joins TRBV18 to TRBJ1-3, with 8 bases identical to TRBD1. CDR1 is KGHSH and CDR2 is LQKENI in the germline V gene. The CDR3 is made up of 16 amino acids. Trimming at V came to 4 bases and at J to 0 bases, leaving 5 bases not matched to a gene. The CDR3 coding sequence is TGTGCCAGCTCACTAACAGGGGGGAGCTCTGGAAACACCATATATTTT. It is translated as CASSLTGGSSGNTIYF.

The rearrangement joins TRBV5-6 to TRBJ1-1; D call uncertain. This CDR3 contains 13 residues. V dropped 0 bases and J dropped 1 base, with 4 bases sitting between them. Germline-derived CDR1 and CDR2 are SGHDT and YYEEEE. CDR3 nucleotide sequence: TGTGCCAGCAGCTTGGCCTCGAACACTGAAGCTTTCTTT. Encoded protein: CASSLASNTEAFF.

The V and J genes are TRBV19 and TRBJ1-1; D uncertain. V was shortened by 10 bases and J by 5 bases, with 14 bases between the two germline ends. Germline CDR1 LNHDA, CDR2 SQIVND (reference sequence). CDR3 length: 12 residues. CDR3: CATGPTGTEAFF. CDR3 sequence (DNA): TGTGCCACCGGCCCAACGGGGACTGAAGCTTTCTTT. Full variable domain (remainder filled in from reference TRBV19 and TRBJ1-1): DGGITQSPKYLFRKEGQNVTLSCEQNLNHDAMYWYRQDPGQGLRLIYYSQIVNDFQKGDIAEGYSVSREKKESFPLTVTSAQKNPTAFYLCATGPTGTEAFFGQGTRLTVV.

The chain's CDR3 is CASSLGAGGRGTDTQYF. The CDR3 coding sequence is TGTGCCAGCAGCTTGGGAGCGGGAGGAAGGGGGACAGATACGCAGTATTTT. V is TRBV5-4 and J is TRBJ2-3, with 9 bases aligning to TRBD2. V lost 0 bases to trimming and J lost 3 bases; unmatched junction nucleotides: 8. CDR1 is SGHNT, CDR2 YYREEE, per germline (reference sequence). This CDR3 is 17 amino acids long.

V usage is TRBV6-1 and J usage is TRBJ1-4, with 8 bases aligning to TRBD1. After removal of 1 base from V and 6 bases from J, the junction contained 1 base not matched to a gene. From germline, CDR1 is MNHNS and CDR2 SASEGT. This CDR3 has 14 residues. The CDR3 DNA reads TGTGCCAGCAGTGAAGGGACAGGGTATGAAAAACTGTTTTTT. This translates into CASSEGTGYEKLFF.

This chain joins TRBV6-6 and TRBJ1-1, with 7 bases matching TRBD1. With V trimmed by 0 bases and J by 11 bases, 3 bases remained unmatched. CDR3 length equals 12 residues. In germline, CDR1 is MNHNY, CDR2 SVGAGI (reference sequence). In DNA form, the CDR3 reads TGTGCCAGCAGTTACTCAGACAGGGCGGCTTTCTTT. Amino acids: CASSYSDRAAFF.

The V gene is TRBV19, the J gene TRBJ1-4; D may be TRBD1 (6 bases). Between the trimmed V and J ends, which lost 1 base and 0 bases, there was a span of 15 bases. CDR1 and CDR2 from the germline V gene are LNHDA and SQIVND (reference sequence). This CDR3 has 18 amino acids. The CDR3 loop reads CASSIVQGKGTTNEKLFF. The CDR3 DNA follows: TGTGCCAGTAGTATAGTTCAGGGGAAGGGGACAACTAATGAAAAACTGTTTTTT. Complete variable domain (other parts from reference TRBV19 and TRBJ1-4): DGGITQSPKYLFRKEGQNVTLSCEQNLNHDAMYWYRQDPGQGLRLIYYSQIVNDFQKGDIAEGYSVSREKKESFPLTVTSAQKNPTAFYLCASSIVQGKGTTNEKLFFGSGTQLSVL.

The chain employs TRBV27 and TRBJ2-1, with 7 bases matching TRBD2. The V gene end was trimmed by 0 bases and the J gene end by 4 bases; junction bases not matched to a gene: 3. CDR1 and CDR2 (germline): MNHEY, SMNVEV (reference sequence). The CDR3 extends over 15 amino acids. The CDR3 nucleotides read TGTGCCAGCAGTTTATCGCAGGGAGGGTACAATGAGCAGTTCTTC. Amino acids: CASSLSQGGYNEQFF.

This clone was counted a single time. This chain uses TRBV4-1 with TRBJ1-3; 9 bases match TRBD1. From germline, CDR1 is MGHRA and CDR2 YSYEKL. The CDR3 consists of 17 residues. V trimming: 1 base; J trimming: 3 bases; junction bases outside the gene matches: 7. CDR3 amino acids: CASSQGRGQGYGNTIYF. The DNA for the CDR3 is TGCGCCAGCAGCCAAGGGCGCGGACAGGGGTATGGAAACACCATATATTTT.

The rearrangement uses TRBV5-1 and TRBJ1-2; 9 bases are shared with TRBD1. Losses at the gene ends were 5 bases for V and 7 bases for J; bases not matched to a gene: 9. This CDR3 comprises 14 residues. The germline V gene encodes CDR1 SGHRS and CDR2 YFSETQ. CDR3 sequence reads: CASRPTGGRVGYTF. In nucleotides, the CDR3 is TGCGCCAGCAGACCAACAGGGGGCAGAGTTGGCTACACCTTC.

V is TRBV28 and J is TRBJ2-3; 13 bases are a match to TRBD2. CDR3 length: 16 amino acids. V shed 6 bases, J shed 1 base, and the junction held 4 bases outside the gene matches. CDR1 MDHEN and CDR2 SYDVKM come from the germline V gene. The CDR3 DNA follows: TGTGCCAGCAGAAATGGACTAGCGGGAGGCACAGATACGCAGTATTTT. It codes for CASRNGLAGGTDTQYF.

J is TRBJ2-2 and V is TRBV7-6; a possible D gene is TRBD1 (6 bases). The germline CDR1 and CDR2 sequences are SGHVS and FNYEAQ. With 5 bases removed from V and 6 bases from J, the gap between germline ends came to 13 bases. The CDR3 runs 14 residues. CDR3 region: CASSPQQGSGELFF. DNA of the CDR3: TGTGCCAGCAGCCCACAACAGGGTTCCGGGGAGCTGTTTTTT.